This TCR beta chain stems from a study of blood T cell repertoires in COVID-19. Sequencing used immunoSEQ multiplex PCR; TCRdb keeps in-frame clones, though not all of them. The sample lists around 150,000 clones, around 85% occurring once. Germline V gene data show CDR1 as SQVTM and CDR2 as ANQGSEA. The CDR3 is made up of 13 amino acids. The V and J ends lost 7 bases and 5 bases respectively, with 17 bases between them. The sample taken for sequencing was peripheral blood. The TCR comes from a man aged 70-80 years with acute or convalescent COVID-19. The chain combines TRBV29-1 with TRBJ2-5, with a tentative D call TRBD1 (8 bases). The CDR3 DNA follows: TGCAGCGGGGGGGGACAGGCTCTGGAGACCCAGTACTTC. Protein sequence: CSGGGQALETQYF.